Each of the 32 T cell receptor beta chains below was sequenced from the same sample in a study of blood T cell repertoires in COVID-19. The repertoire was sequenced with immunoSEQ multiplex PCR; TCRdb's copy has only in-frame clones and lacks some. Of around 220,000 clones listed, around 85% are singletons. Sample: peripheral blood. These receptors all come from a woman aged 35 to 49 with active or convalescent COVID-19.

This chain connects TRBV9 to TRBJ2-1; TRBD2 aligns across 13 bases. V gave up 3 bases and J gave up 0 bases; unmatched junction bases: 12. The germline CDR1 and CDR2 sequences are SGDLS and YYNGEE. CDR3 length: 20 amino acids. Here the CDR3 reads CASSGRPGLAGPSSYNEQFF. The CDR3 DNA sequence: TGTGCCAGCAGCGGACGACCGGGACTAGCGGGGCCCAGCTCCTACAATGAGCAGTTCTTC.

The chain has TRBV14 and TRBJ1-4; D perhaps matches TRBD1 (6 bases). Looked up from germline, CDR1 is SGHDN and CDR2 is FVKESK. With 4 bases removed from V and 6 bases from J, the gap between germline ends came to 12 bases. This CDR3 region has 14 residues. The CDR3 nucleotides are TGTGCCAGCAGCCCCGGGACAACCCATGAAAAACTGTTTTTT. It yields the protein CASSPGTTHEKLFF.

The CDR3 DNA sequence: TGTGCCAGCAACGGGGGGCAGCCGACTGAAGCTTTCTTT. The encoded protein is CASNGGQPTEAFF. V gene TRBV4-2 combines with J gene TRBJ1-1; a possible D gene is TRBD1 (6 bases). The CDR3 runs to 13 residues. Trimming removed 7 bases at V and 5 bases at J, with 14 bases between. The V gene's germline CDR1 is LGHNA and CDR2 YNFKEQ.

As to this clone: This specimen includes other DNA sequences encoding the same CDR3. CDR3 sequence reads: CASSPQRDEKLFF. The CDR3 DNA follows: TGTGCCAGCTCACCACAGCGGGATGAAAAACTGTTTTTT. This chain connects TRBV18 to TRBJ1-4; no clear D gene. The V end lost 1 base, the J end lost 6 bases, and 6 bases lay between the germline ends. This CDR3 is built from 13 residues. From germline, CDR1 is KGHSH and CDR2 LQKENI.

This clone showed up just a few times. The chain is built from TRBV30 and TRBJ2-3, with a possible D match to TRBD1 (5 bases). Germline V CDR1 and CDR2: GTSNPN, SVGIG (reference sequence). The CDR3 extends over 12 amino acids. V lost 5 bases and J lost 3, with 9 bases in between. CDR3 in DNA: TGTGCCTGGGGCAGGGATACAGATACGCAGTATTTT. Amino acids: CAWGRDTDTQYF.

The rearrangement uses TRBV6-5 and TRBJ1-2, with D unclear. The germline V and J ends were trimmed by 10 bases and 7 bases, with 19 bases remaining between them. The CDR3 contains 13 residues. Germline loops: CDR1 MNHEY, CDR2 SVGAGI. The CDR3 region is CATVRTGSFGYTF. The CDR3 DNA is TGTGCCACCGTCCGAACCGGGTCTTTTGGCTACACCTTC.

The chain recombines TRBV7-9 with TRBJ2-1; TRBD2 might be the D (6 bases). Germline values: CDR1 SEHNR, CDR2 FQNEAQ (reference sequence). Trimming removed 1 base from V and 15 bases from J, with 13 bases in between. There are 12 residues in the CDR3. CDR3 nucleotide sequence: TGTGCCAGCAGCTTAGGACCGCGGGGAAGGTTCTTC. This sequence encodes CASSLGPRGRFF.

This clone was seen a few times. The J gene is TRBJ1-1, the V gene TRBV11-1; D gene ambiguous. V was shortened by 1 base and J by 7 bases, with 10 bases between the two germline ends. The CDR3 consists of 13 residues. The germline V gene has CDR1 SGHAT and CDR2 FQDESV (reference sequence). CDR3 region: CASSLVAVNEAFF. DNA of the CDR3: TGTGCCAGCAGCTTAGTGGCAGTTAATGAAGCTTTCTTT.

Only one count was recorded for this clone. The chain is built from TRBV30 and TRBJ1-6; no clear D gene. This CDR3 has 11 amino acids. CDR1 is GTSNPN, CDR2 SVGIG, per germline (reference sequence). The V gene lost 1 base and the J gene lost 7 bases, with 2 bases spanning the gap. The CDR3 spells CAWSANSPLHF. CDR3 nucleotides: TGTGCCTGGAGTGCGAATTCACCCCTCCACTTT.

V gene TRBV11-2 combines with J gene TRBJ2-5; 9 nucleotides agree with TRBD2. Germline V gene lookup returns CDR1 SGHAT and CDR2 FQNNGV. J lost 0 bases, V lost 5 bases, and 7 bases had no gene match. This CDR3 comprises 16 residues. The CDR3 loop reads CASSLGLAGYQETQYF. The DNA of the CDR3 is TGTGCCAGCAGCCTAGGCCTAGCGGGGTACCAAGAGACCCAGTACTTC.

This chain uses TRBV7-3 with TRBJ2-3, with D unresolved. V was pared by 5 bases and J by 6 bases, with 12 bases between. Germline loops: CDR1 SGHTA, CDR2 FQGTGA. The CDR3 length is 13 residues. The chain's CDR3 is CASSLNPQDTQYF. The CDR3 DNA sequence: TGTGCCAGCAGCCTAAACCCGCAGGATACGCAGTATTTT.

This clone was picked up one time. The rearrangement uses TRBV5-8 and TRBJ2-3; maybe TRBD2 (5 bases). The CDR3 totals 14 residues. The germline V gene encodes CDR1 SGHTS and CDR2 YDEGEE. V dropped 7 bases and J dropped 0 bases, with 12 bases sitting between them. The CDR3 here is CASGTAVSTDTQYF. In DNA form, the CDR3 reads TGTGCCAGCGGAACAGCGGTGAGCACAGATACGCAGTATTTT.

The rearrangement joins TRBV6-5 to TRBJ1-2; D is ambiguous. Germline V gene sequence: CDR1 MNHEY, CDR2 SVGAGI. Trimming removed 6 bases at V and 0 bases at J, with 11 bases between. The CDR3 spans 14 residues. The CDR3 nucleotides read TGTGCCAGCAGCCCAGGAAGTTCTAACTATGGCTACACCTTC. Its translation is CASSPGSSNYGYTF.

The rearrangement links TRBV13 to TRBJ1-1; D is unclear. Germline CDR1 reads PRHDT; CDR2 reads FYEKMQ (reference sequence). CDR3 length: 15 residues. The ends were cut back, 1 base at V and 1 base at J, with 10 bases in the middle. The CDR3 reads CASSLAGSGNTEAFF. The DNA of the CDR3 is TGTGCCAGCAGCTTAGCGGGTTCGGGGAACACTGAAGCTTTCTTT.

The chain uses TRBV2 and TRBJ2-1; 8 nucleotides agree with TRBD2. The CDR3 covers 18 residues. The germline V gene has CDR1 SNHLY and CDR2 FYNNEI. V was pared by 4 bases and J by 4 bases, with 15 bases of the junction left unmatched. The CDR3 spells CASSAHQRGPILYNEQFF. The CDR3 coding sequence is TGTGCCAGCAGTGCCCATCAGCGGGGGCCGATCCTTTACAATGAGCAGTTCTTC. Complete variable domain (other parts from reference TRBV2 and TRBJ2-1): EPEVTQTPSHQVTQMGQEVILRCVPISNHLYFYWYRQILGQKVEFLVSFYNNEISEKSEIFDDQFSVERPDGSNFTLKIRSTKLEDSAMYFCASSAHQRGPILYNEQFFGPGTRLTVL.

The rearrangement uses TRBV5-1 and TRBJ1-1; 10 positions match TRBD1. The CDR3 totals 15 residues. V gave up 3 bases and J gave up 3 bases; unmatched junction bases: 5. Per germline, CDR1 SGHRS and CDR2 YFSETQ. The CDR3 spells CASSSSGTGDTEAFF. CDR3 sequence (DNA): TGCGCCAGCAGCTCCTCCGGGACAGGGGACACTGAAGCTTTCTTT.

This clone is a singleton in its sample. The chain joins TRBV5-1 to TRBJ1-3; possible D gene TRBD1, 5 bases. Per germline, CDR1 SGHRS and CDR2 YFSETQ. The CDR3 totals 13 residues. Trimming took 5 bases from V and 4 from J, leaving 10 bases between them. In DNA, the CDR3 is TGCGCCAGCAGAAGCGGGGCCGGAAACACCATATATTTT. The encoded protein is CASRSGAGNTIYF.

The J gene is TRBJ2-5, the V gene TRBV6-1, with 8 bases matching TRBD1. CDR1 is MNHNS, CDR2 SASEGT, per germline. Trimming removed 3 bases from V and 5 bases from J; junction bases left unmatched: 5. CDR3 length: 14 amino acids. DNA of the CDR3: TGTGCCAGCAGTGAGAGGACAGGGCGGGAGACCCAGTACTTC. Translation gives CASSERTGRETQYF.

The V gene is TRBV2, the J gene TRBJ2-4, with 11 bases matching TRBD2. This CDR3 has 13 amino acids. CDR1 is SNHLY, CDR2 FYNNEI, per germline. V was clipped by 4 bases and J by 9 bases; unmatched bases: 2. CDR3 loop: CASSGLAGGIQYF. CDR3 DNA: TGTGCCAGCAGTGGGCTAGCGGGGGGCATTCAGTACTTC.

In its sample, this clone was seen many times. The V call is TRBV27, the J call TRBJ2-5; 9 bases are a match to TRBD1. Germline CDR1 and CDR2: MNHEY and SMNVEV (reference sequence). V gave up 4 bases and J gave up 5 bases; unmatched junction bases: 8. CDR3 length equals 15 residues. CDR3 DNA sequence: TGTGCCAGCAGTTCTGGGACAGGGCTTGCGGAGACCCAGTACTTC. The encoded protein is CASSSGTGLAETQYF.

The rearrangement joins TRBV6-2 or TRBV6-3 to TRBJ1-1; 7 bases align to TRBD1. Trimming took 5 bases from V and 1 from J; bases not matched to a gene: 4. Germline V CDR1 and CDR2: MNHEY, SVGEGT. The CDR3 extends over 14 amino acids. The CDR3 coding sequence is TGTGCCAGCAGTCGGGACAGCACGAACACTGAAGCTTTCTTT. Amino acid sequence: CASSRDSTNTEAFF.

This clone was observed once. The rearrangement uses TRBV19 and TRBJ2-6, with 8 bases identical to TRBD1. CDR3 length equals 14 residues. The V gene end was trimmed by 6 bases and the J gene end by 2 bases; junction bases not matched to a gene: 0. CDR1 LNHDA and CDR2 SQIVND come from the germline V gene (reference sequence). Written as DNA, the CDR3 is TGTGCCAGTAGCAGGGGGCCTGGGGCCAACGTCCTGACTTTC. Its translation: CASSRGPGANVLTF.

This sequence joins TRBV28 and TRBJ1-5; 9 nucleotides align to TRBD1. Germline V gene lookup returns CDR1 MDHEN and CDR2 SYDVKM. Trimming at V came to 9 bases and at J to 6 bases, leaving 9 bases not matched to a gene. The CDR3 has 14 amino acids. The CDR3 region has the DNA TGTGCCAGTTTGCGACAGGGGGTGAGTCAGCCCCAGCATTTT. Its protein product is CASLRQGVSQPQHF.

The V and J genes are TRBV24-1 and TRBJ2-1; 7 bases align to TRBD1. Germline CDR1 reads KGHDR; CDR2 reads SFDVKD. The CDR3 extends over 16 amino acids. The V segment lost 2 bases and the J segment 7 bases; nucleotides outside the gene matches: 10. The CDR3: CATSDWTGERGNEQFF. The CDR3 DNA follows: TGTGCCACCAGTGATTGGACAGGTGAAAGGGGTAATGAGCAGTTCTTC.

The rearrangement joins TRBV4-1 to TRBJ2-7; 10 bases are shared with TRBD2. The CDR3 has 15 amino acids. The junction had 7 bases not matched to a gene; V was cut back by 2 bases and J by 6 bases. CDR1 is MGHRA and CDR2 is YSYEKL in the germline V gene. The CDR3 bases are TGCGCCAGCAGCCAACCCCTAGCGGGGGTCTTCGAGCAGTACTTC. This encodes CASSQPLAGVFEQYF.

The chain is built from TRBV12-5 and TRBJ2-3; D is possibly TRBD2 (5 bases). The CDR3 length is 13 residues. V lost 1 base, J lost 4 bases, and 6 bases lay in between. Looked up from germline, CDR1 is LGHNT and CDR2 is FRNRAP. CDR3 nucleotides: TGTGCTAGTGGTTTGGCCGGGGCAGATACGCAGTATTTT. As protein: CASGLAGADTQYF.

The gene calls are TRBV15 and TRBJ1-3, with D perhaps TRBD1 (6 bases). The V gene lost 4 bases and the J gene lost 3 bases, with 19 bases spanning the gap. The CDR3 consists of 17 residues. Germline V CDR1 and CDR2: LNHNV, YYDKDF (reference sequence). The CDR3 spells CATSNLPTGSNGNTIYF. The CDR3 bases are TGTGCCACCAGCAATCTACCGACAGGCTCCAATGGAAACACCATATATTTT. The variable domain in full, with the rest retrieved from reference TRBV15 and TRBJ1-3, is DAMVIQNPRYQVTQFGKPVTLSCSQTLNHNVMYWYQQKSSQAPKLLFHYYDKDFNNEADTPDNFQSRRPNTSFCFLDIRSPGLGDTAMYLCATSNLPTGSNGNTIYFGEGSWLTVV.

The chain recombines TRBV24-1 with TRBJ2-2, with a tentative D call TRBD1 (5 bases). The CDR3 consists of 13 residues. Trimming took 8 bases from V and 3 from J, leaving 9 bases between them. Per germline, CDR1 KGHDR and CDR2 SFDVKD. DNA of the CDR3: TGTGCCACCAACTCACAGGACACCGGGGAGCTGTTTTTT. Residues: CATNSQDTGELFF.

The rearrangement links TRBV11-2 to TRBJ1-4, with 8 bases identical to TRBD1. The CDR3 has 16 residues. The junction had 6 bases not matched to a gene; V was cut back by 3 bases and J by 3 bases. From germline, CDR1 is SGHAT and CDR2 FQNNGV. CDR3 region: CASSFGQGSANEKLFF. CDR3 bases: TGTGCCAGCAGCTTCGGACAGGGCTCGGCTAATGAAAAACTGTTTTTT.

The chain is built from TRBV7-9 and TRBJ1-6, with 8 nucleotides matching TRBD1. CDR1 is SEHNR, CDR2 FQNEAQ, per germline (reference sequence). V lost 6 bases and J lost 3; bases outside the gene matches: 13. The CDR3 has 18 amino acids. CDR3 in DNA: TGTGCCAGCAGGCAAACCGGGACAGGCGACTACTATAATTCACCCCTCCACTTT. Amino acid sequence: CASRQTGTGDYYNSPLHF.

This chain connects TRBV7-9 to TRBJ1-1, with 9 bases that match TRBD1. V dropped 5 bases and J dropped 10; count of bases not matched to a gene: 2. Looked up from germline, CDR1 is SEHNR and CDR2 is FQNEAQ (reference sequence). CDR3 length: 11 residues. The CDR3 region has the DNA TGTGCCAGCAGCCGGACAGGGGTAGCTTTCTTT. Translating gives CASSRTGVAFF. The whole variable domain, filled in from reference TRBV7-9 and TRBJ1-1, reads DTGVSQNPRHKITKRGQNVTFRCDPISEHNRLYWYRQTLGQGPEFLTYFQNEAQLEKSRLLSDRFSAERPKGSFSTLEIQRTEQGDSAMYLCASSRTGVAFFGQGTRLTVV.

The CDR3 loop reads CASSDPGRGTGELFF. The CDR3 DNA reads as TGTGCCAGCAGTGATCCGGGGAGAGGCACCGGGGAGCTGTTTTTT. The chain is built from TRBV6-1 and TRBJ2-2; a weak D match, TRBD2 (5 bases). The CDR3 sequence is 15 residues long. With 3 bases removed from V and 4 bases from J, the gap between germline ends came to 12 bases. Germline values: CDR1 MNHNS, CDR2 SASEGT.